The clone carrying this T cell receptor (beta chain) was found once. Its antigen is not identified. The sample originates from a study of cytomegalovirus exposure and HLA in healthy donors. The study, taken as a whole, reports: The authors later found HLA-associated TCR beta chains more clonally expanded than equally common others.

The study ran its PCR with 60 Vbeta and 13 Jbeta primers. Here immunoSEQ multiplex PCR was the method, and the copy in TCRdb shows in-frame clones only, minus some. Seen here are some 190,000 clones, around 83% observed once, and the top ten hold 1.5% to 2%. V was pared by 3 bases and J by 7 bases, with 9 bases of the junction left unmatched. From germline, CDR1 is SGHRS and CDR2 YFSETQ. The CDR3 extends over 15 amino acids. The chain carries TRBV5-1 and TRBJ1-2; 10 bases agree with TRBD1. Source material: PBMCs. The TCR comes from a man aged 35 to 55 in good health and CMV-seropositive. In DNA form, the CDR3 reads TGCGCCAGCAGCTCAGTCGACAGGGGGCAGGTTGGCTACACCTTC. Residues: CASSSVDRGQVGYTF. The full variable domain, its missing parts supplied by reference TRBV5-1 and TRBJ1-2, is KAGVTQTPRYLIKTRGQQVTLSCSPISGHRSVSWYQQTPGQGLQFLFEYFSETQRNKGNFPGRFSGRQFSNSRSEMNVSTLELGDSALYLCASSSVDRGQVGYTFGSGTRLTVV.